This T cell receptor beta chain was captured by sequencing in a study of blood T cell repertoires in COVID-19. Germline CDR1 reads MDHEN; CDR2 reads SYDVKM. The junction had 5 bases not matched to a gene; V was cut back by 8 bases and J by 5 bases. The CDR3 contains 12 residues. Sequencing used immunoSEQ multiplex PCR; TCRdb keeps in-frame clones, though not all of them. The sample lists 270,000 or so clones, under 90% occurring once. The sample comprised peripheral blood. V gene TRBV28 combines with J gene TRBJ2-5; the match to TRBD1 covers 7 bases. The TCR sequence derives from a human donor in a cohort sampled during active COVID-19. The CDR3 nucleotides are TGTGCCAGCCAGACAGGGTCCGAGACCCAGTACTTC. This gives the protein CASQTGSETQYF.